The clone carrying this T cell receptor beta chain was counted many times. Antigen: not known. Indicated time point: longitudinal time-point 2. Unsorted libraries used 2 million PBMCs kept at -80 degrees C. This entry belongs to a study of neurological immune-mediated disorders. It was by 5'RACE with 10-nucleotide random UMIs that the cDNA was made. A single run covered 15-18 subjects with over 160 million TCR-beta sequences. Each CDR3 protein gets one entry after TCRdb re-called the 5' RACE reads with MiXCR. The table has some 45,000 distinct CDR3 sequences, roughly 13% seen once. This CDR3 is built from 16 residues. V dropped 1 base and J dropped 0 bases, with 12 bases sitting between them. CDR1 and CDR2 from the germline V gene are DFQATT and SNEGSKA (reference sequence). Notes on the study in general: Private repertoires in all groups were suggested, as expanded clones shared no CDR3 amino acid sequences across subjects.

This clonotype was sampled from a male donor with HTLV-1-associated myelopathy (HAM/TSP). Sample: PBMCs. The rearrangement links TRBV20-1 to TRBJ2-2; possibly TRBD2 for D (6 bases). The CDR3 spells CSARGGVAANTGELFF. The CDR3 bases are TGCAGTGCTAGAGGGGGAGTAGCGGCGAACACCGGGGAGCTGTTTTTT.